These 20 T cell receptor beta chains came from one sample sequenced in a study of beta chain features in type 1 diabetes. Findings and limits, study-wide: Type 1 diabetes patients had TCRB CDR3s that were shorter (moderately but significantly so) in all four CD4+ subsets.

Every bit of the isolated RNA underwent reverse transcription, so sequencing read expressed TCRB transcripts. Profiling relied on immunoSEQ multiplex PCR, and the TCRdb table lists in-frame clones only, not all of them. This table holds under 300,000 clones, 24% found once. Antigens for these TCRs are unknown. Sequences were obtained from naive CD4+ T cells from blood. The receptors originated from a woman aged 25 to 39 with type 1 diabetes.

The V gene is TRBV14, the J gene TRBJ1-1; TRBD1 matches at 7 bases. In germline, CDR1 is SGHDN, CDR2 FVKESK. The CDR3 covers 16 residues. The trim removed 1 base at V and 1 base at J, leaving 6 bases unmatched. CDR3 bases: TGTGCCAGCAGCCAAGTCGGGGCAGGGGGGAACACTGAAGCTTTCTTT. Protein: CASSQVGAGGNTEAFF. Full variable domain (rest looked up from reference TRBV14 and TRBJ1-1): EAGVTQFPSHSVIEKGQTVTLRCDPISGHDNLYWYRRVMGKEIKFLLHFVKESKQDESGMPNNRFLAERTGGTYSTLKVQPAELEDSGVYFCASSQVGAGGNTEAFFGQGTRLTVV.

V and J are TRBV25-1 and TRBJ2-7, with 7 positions matching TRBD1. Per germline, CDR1 MGHDK and CDR2 SYGVNS. The trim removed 6 bases at V and 0 bases at J, leaving 5 bases unmatched. This CDR3 comprises 14 residues. In DNA form, the CDR3 reads TGTGCCAGCAGAGGAGACAGGGTCTCCTACGAGCAGTACTTC. Translation gives CASRGDRVSYEQYF.

The V call is TRBV7-9, the J call TRBJ2-7, with 15 positions matching TRBD2. This CDR3 is built from 15 residues. The junction had 5 bases not matched to a gene; V was cut back by 5 bases and J by 6 bases. Germline CDR1 reads SEHNR; CDR2 reads FQNEAQ (reference sequence). The CDR3 sequence is CASSPPGLAGGEQYF. CDR3 nucleotides: TGTGCCAGCAGCCCGCCGGGACTAGCGGGAGGCGAGCAGTACTTC.

The V call is TRBV5-1, the J call TRBJ1-1; no clear D. CDR1 and CDR2 from the germline V gene are SGHRS and YFSETQ. This CDR3 has 13 amino acids. V was pared by 6 bases and J by 1 base, with 10 bases between. CDR3 in amino acids: CASTFTQNTEAFF. In nucleotides, the CDR3 is TGCGCCAGCACCTTCACACAGAACACTGAAGCTTTCTTT.

J is TRBJ2-5 and V is TRBV27; the match to TRBD2 covers 7 bases. The CDR3 length is 16 residues. With 1 base clipped from V and 5 bases from J, the junction kept 10 bases outside the gene matches. CDR1 MNHEY and CDR2 SMNVEV come from the germline V gene (reference sequence). The CDR3: CASSLFSRTRRETQYF. For the CDR3, the DNA is TGTGCCAGCAGTTTATTCTCACGGACTAGAAGGGAGACCCAGTACTTC.

The J gene is TRBJ2-7, the V gene TRBV29-1; 8 bases fit TRBD2. Germline V lookup: CDR1 SQVTM, CDR2 ANQGSEA. This CDR3 contains 14 residues. The CDR3 DNA reads TGCAGTGTCCGGGCGGGTACGGGGGGGGTAGGGCAGTACTTC. Its translation: CSVRAGTGGVGQYF.

The chain recombines TRBV19 with TRBJ2-5; D is undetermined. The germline V gene has CDR1 LNHDA and CDR2 SQIVND (reference sequence). V was pared by 6 bases and J by 1 base, with 9 bases between. This CDR3 region has 13 residues. The CDR3 DNA follows: TGTGCCAGTAGCCCTCCGTCCCAAGAGACCCAGTACTTC. Its protein is CASSPPSQETQYF.

The chain combines TRBV5-1 with TRBJ2-1, with 7 bases aligning to TRBD1. The germline V gene encodes CDR1 SGHRS and CDR2 YFSETQ. The V gene end was trimmed by 4 bases and the J gene end by 4 bases; junction bases not matched to a gene: 5. The CDR3 length is 14 residues. CDR3 bases: TGCGCCAGCAGCCAAGGGACAGCGTACAATGAGCAGTTCTTC. As protein: CASSQGTAYNEQFF.

The chain joins TRBV30 to TRBJ1-2, with D perhaps TRBD1 (6 bases). Trimming cost V 7 bases and J 8 bases, with 11 bases left between them. This CDR3 is built from 10 residues. Germline V gives CDR1 GTSNPN, CDR2 SVGIG (reference sequence). The CDR3 sequence: CASWGGGYTF. The CDR3 DNA reads as TGTGCCTCATGGGGGGGCGGCTACACCTTC.

The genes are TRBV7-9 and TRBJ2-7, with 7 bases identical to TRBD1. V trimming: 2 bases; J trimming: 5 bases; junction bases outside the gene matches: 6. The CDR3 spans 14 residues. Germline V lookup: CDR1 SEHNR, CDR2 FQNEAQ (reference sequence). The CDR3 DNA reads as TGTGCCAGCAGCTTACACCAGGGGGTGGACGAGCAGTACTTC. It encodes CASSLHQGVDEQYF. The entire variable domain, with the rest obtained from reference TRBV7-9 and TRBJ2-7, is as follows: DTGVSQNPRHKITKRGQNVTFRCDPISEHNRLYWYRQTLGQGPEFLTYFQNEAQLEKSRLLSDRFSAERPKGSFSTLEIQRTEQGDSAMYLCASSLHQGVDEQYFGPGTRLTVT.

This clone occurred a few times. The rearrangement joins TRBV30 to TRBJ1-5, with D perhaps matching TRBD1 (5 bases). Germline loops: CDR1 GTSNPN, CDR2 SVGIG (reference sequence). The V end lost 0 bases, the J end lost 7 bases, and 13 bases lay between the germline ends. CDR3 length equals 14 residues. CDR3: CAWSVGGTKQPQHF. In nucleotides, the CDR3 is TGTGCCTGGAGTGTGGGGGGAACCAAGCAGCCCCAGCATTTT.

This sequence joins TRBV4-1 and TRBJ2-1, with 10 bases that match TRBD2. This CDR3 is built from 18 residues. CDR1 is MGHRA and CDR2 is YSYEKL in the germline V gene. Trimming took 1 base from V and 10 from J; bases not matched to a gene: 16. The CDR3 coding sequence is TGCGCCAGCAGCCAAGTGATATTAGCGGGAGGAAACACAGGAGAGCAGTTCTTC. Protein product: CASSQVILAGGNTGEQFF.

V gene TRBV5-4 combines with J gene TRBJ2-7, with 7 bases matching TRBD2. V trimming: 4 bases; J trimming: 7 bases; junction bases outside the gene matches: 17. In germline, CDR1 is SGHNT, CDR2 YYREEE (reference sequence). The CDR3 covers 16 residues. DNA of the CDR3: TGTGCCAGCAGCCCTCCGGGCGGCAGCGGGACCTGGGAGCAGTACTTC. Its protein product is CASSPPGGSGTWEQYF.

The chain recombines TRBV5-1 with TRBJ2-2; 10 nucleotides line up with TRBD2. The CDR3 is 14 amino acids. The trim removed 7 bases at V and 5 bases at J, leaving 5 bases unmatched. Germline loops: CDR1 SGHRS, CDR2 YFSETQ. The DNA of the CDR3 is TGCGCCAGCTACGGGACTAGCGCGACCGGGGAGCTGTTTTTT. This translates into CASYGTSATGELFF.

V usage is TRBV11-2 and J usage is TRBJ1-4, with D possibly TRBD1 on 6 matching bases. V was cut by 5 bases and J by 14 bases, with 18 bases left in between. CDR3 size: 13 residues. The V gene's germline CDR1 is SGHAT and CDR2 FQNNGV. The CDR3 protein is CASSHPQGLGLFF. CDR3 sequence (DNA): TGTGCCAGCAGCCATCCTCAGGGGCTTGGGCTGTTTTTT.

The CDR3 sequence is CASSPVGLNTEAFF. DNA for the CDR3: TGCGCCAGCAGCCCGGTGGGCTTGAACACTGAAGCTTTCTTT. This rearrangement joins TRBV5-1 to TRBJ1-1; no clear D. This CDR3 is 14 amino acids long. Germline-derived CDR1 and CDR2 are SGHRS and YFSETQ. V was clipped by 4 bases and J by 0 bases, with 10 bases between them.

V gene TRBV5-4 combines with J gene TRBJ2-4; maybe TRBD2 (7 bases). The CDR3 runs to 14 residues. Trimming removed 6 bases at V and 8 bases at J, with 18 bases between. Germline values: CDR1 SGHNT, CDR2 YYREEE (reference sequence). DNA for the CDR3: TGTGCCAGCAAATCGTGGGGAGGGGGGGACATTCAGTACTTC. This sequence encodes CASKSWGGGDIQYF.

The CDR3 loop reads CAWARRGQPQHF. CDR3 coding DNA: TGTGCCTGGGCCAGGAGGGGTCAGCCCCAGCATTTT. This chain uses TRBV30 with TRBJ1-5, with D perhaps matching TRBD1 (5 bases). CDR3 length: 12 amino acids. CDR1 and CDR2 (germline): GTSNPN, SVGIG (reference sequence). The V end lost 5 bases, the J end lost 6 bases, and 11 bases lay between the germline ends.

For the CDR3, the DNA is TGCGCCAGCAGCCAAGAACTAGTGGGAAGCGATACGCAGTATTTT. Residues: CASSQELVGSDTQYF. The chain recombines TRBV4-1 with TRBJ2-3; the D gene is possibly TRBD2 (5 bases). The CDR3 consists of 15 residues. Deletions cut 0 bases from V and 6 bases from J, with 13 bases between. Germline V gene data show CDR1 as MGHRA and CDR2 as YSYEKL.

This rearrangement joins TRBV2 to TRBJ2-7; no definite D call. Trimming cost V 4 bases and J 7 bases, with 5 bases left between them. The CDR3 is 10 residues long. Germline V gives CDR1 SNHLY, CDR2 FYNNEI. The CDR3 region is CASSAGEQYF. DNA of the CDR3: TGTGCCAGCAGTGCCGGGGAGCAGTACTTC.